The 12 T cell receptor beta chains below come from one sample, sequenced in a study of T cell responses to AZD1222 COVID-19 vaccine. Clones were read by immunoSEQ multiplex PCR, and TCRdb kept only the in-frame ones, dropping some. The data show 150,000 to 200,000 clones, 90% to 95% seen once. The sequences come from peripheral blood, collected on day 0 of AZD1222 vaccination. These receptors originate from an adult in good health.

The V call is TRBV29-1, the J call TRBJ1-4; D might be TRBD1 (5 bases). Germline CDR1 SQVTM, CDR2 ANQGSEA. V dropped 4 bases and J dropped 7 bases, with 13 bases sitting between them. The CDR3 is 13 residues long. The CDR3 region has the DNA TGCAGCGTTGCCCGGGACGTAGGTGAAAAACTGTTTTTT. It codes for CSVARDVGEKLFF.

V gene TRBV15 combines with J gene TRBJ2-3, with D unresolved. This CDR3 is built from 12 residues. With 1 base removed from V and 5 bases from J, the gap between germline ends came to 4 bases. CDR1 is LNHNV and CDR2 is YYDKDF in the germline V gene (reference sequence). The DNA for the CDR3 is TGTGCCACCAGCAGAGCTGGAGATACGCAGTATTTT. Protein sequence: CATSRAGDTQYF.

This clone has a single count. The chain joins TRBV4-1 to TRBJ1-1, with a weak D call TRBD1 (6 bases). The CDR3 contains 14 residues. The germline V gene has CDR1 MGHRA and CDR2 YSYEKL. V was shortened by 4 bases and J by 1 base, with 10 bases between the two germline ends. CDR3 bases: TGCGCCAGCAGCCGAGTGACAGGGAACACTGAAGCTTTCTTT. This gives the protein CASSRVTGNTEAFF.

The rearrangement uses TRBV19 and TRBJ1-1; D remains unclear. Germline V gives CDR1 LNHDA, CDR2 SQIVND (reference sequence). The CDR3 is made up of 15 amino acids. V was shortened by 10 bases and J by 1 base, with 19 bases between the two germline ends. The CDR3 here is CATRVIARGNTEAFF. Written as DNA, the CDR3 is TGTGCCACCCGAGTGATCGCCCGGGGGAACACTGAAGCTTTCTTT.

The gene calls are TRBV19 and TRBJ1-5; possible D gene TRBD1, 5 bases. CDR1 is LNHDA, CDR2 SQIVND, per germline (reference sequence). With 7 bases removed from V and 4 bases from J, the gap between germline ends came to 17 bases. The CDR3 has 15 amino acids. The CDR3: CASKSGTARNQPQHF. The DNA of the CDR3 is TGTGCCAGTAAATCCGGGACGGCTCGTAATCAGCCCCAGCATTTT.

The V call is TRBV24-1, the J call TRBJ2-1, with 11 bases lining up with TRBD2. The CDR3 extends over 19 amino acids. The V and J ends lost 5 bases and 2 bases, in that order; junction bases with no gene match: 13. CDR1 and CDR2 from the germline V gene are KGHDR and SFDVKD. In nucleotides, the CDR3 is TGTGCCACCAGTGCCCTAGGGGGTAGCGGGAGGGACCCCTACAATGAGCAGTTCTTC. Residues: CATSALGGSGRDPYNEQFF.

V usage is TRBV5-1 and J usage is TRBJ2-5; no reliable D call. Germline lookup yields CDR1 SGHRS and CDR2 YFSETQ. V was trimmed by 4 bases and J by 4 bases, leaving 8 bases between them. This CDR3 spans 12 amino acids. CDR3 DNA sequence: TGCGCCAGCAGCCTGCGGACAGAGACCCAGTACTTC. This translates into CASSLRTETQYF.

This clone was found a few times. CDR3 bases: TGTGCCAGCAGTCTATCTCTAGCTCCAGATACGCAGTATTTT. It yields the protein CASSLSLAPDTQYF. V usage is TRBV6-5 and J usage is TRBJ2-3, with a weak D call TRBD2 (5 bases). The CDR3 is 14 amino acids. The V gene's germline CDR1 is MNHEY and CDR2 SVGAGI. Trimming cost V 5 bases and J 4 bases, with 13 bases left between them.

This sequence joins TRBV2 and TRBJ1-2; D is uncertain. V shed 5 bases and J shed 2 bases, with 12 bases lying between them. Per the germline V gene, CDR1 is SNHLY and CDR2 is FYNNEI. The CDR3 is made up of 14 amino acids. The CDR3 sequence is CASSLDGSNYGYTF. CDR3 DNA: TGTGCCAGCAGTCTGGACGGTTCCAACTATGGCTACACCTTC. The variable domain in full, completed from reference TRBV2 and TRBJ1-2, reads EPEVTQTPSHQVTQMGQEVILRCVPISNHLYFYWYRQILGQKVEFLVSFYNNEISEKSEIFDDQFSVERPDGSNFTLKIRSTKLEDSAMYFCASSLDGSNYGYTFGSGTRLTVV.

V usage is TRBV19 and J usage is TRBJ2-2, with TRBD1 matching 7 bases. V was clipped by 7 bases and J by 1 base; unmatched bases: 15. Germline V gene data show CDR1 as LNHDA and CDR2 as SQIVND (reference sequence). This CDR3 comprises 18 residues. The CDR3 is CASNPNRWGQMNTGELFF. DNA for the CDR3: TGTGCCAGTAACCCGAACCGGTGGGGACAGATGAACACCGGGGAGCTGTTTTTT. Full variable domain (rest looked up from reference TRBV19 and TRBJ2-2): DGGITQSPKYLFRKEGQNVTLSCEQNLNHDAMYWYRQDPGQGLRLIYYSQIVNDFQKGDIAEGYSVSREKKESFPLTVTSAQKNPTAFYLCASNPNRWGQMNTGELFFGEGSRLTVL.

J is TRBJ1-1 and V is TRBV5-6, with a possible D match to TRBD1 (5 bases). The V and J ends lost 4 bases and 5 bases respectively, with 18 bases between them. Germline assignment: CDR1 SGHDT and CDR2 YYEEEE. The CDR3 is 15 residues long. CDR3: CASSLLGHPETEAFF. For the CDR3, the DNA is TGTGCCAGCAGCCTGCTAGGACACCCAGAGACTGAAGCTTTCTTT.

This chain uses TRBV3-1 (or the pseudogene TRBV3-2) with TRBJ1-2; D remains unclear. V gave up 3 bases and J gave up 7 bases, with 6 bases separating them. The germline gives CDR1 LGHDT, CDR2 YNNKEL (reference sequence). The CDR3 has 11 amino acids. The CDR3 coding sequence is TGTGCCAGCAGCCATAAGGGTGGCTACACCTTC. This translates into CASSHKGGYTF.